Listed below are T cell receptor beta chains from one sample, sequenced in a study of glioma-infiltrating T cells after dendritic cell vaccination. Some clones are missing from TCRdb's copy, which holds only in-frame ones; the method was immunoSEQ multiplex PCR. Here the sample spans around 97,000 clones, roughly 79% being singletons. The sample here was blood, taken before dendritic cell vaccination. Receptors originate from a human donor with glioblastoma. Both conserved end residues are part of each CDR3. The order of the fields is clone size, J gene, V gene, D gene, CDR3 DNA, CDR3 protein. A D gene is named only where the DNA matches it firmly. Expanded clones get a size class; other rows say once, few or many, or leave the size out.

. TRBJ2-4 TRBV6-1 . TGTGCCAGCAGTGAAGTGGACACGGGAAACATTCAGTACTTC CASSEVDTGNIQYF
once TRBJ2-1 TRBV7-9 TRBD2 TGTGCCAGCAGGCCTCGACAGGCAACTAGCGGGGGGCAGAGAAATGAGCAGTTCTTC CASRPRQATSGGQRNEQFF
. TRBJ1-2 TRBV6-6 TRBD1 TGTGCCAGCAGCAGAGACAGGGGGCGTGATGGCTACACCTTC CASSRDRGRDGYTF
. TRBJ2-7 TRBV9 TRBD1 TGTGCCAGCGCTCCGGGACAGGGCGGCGAGCAGTACTTC CASAPGQGGEQYF
. TRBJ2-3 TRBV7-3 . TGTGCCAGCAGCTTAGGGGGCCGTAACTCAGATACGCAGTATTTT CASSLGGRNSDTQYF
. TRBJ2-5 TRBV29-1 . TGCAGCGTTTCGGCCTGGGGCTCAGAGACCCAGTACTTC CSVSAWGSETQYF
. TRBJ2-1 TRBV11-2 TRBD1 TGTGCCAGCAGCACCGACAGGGGGGGTTACAATGAGCAGTTCTTC CASSTDRGGYNEQFF
. TRBJ2-7 TRBV2 . TGTGCCAGCACCGCGATCTACGAGCAGTACTTC CASTAIYEQYF
. TRBJ2-2 TRBV5-4 . TGTGCCAGCAGTCACCAGGGGGGGGAGCTGTTTTTT CASSHQGGELFF
. TRBJ2-4 TRBV27 . TGTGCCAGCATCATTGCCCAGCGGGTAGCCAAAAACATTCAGTACTTC CASIIAQRVAKNIQYF
many TRBJ1-2 TRBV4-3 . TGCGCCAGCAGCCAAGGTTCCCATGGGGCTGGCTACACCTTC CASSQGSHGAGYTF
. TRBJ2-2 TRBV14 TRBD2 TGTGCCAGCAGCTCGCTAGCGGGGGGCTACACCGGGGAGTTGTTTTTT CASSSLAGGYTGELFF
. TRBJ1-1 TRBV9 TRBD1 TGTGCCAGCAGCGACAACAGGGGCCCCAGTAATTTCGCTGAAGCTTTCTTT CASSDNRGPSNFAEAFF
. TRBJ2-7 TRBV11-2 TRBD1 TGTGCCAGCAGCTTAGTCGGACAGGGCAATATTGACGAGCAGTACTTC CASSLVGQGNIDEQYF
. TRBJ2-2 TRBV7-2 . TGTGCCAGCAGCTTACGGGTCGTCAGGGCCCCCACCGGGGAGCTGTTTTTT CASSLRVVRAPTGELFF
. TRBJ2-1 TRBV4-1 TRBD2 TGCGCCAGCAGCCAAGAGGGGGGGTTCTACAATGAGCAGTTCTTC CASSQEGGFYNEQFF
. TRBJ1-5 TRBV7-8 TRBD1 TGTGCCAGCAGCTTAAGACGGACAGGGGGTAGCAATCAGCCCCAGCATTTT CASSLRRTGGSNQPQHF
. TRBJ1-2 TRBV19 . TGTGCCAGTAGATCAGGTCTAGGCTACACCTTC CASRSGLGYTF
. TRBJ1-3 TRBV28 . TGTGCCAGCAGCCCTCCTGGAAACACCATATATTTT CASSPPGNTIYF
. TRBJ1-5 TRBV6-1 . TGTGCCAGCAGCCAAGGGGGATGGATAGGTCAGCCCCAGCATTTT CASSQGGWIGQPQHF
few TRBJ1-3 TRBV28 . TGTGCCAGCAGCCAAAACCCGACGGGGGTAAACACCATATATTTT CASSQNPTGVNTIYF